These 13 T cell receptor beta chains were sequenced from one sample in a study of tumor-infiltrating lymphocytes in primary liver carcinoma. Germline DNA was extracted too, while blood RNA derived from unsorted whole blood. Constant-region priming of around 500 ng total RNA yielded TCR beta cDNA. Three nested multiplex PCR rounds, a slightly modified ARM-PCR, produced the libraries for TCR beta. Rounds one and two of PCR, each of 9 to 11 cycles, were primed with TRBV1-TRBV30 forward primers and a C-beta reverse primer. Each CDR3 protein gets one entry after TCRdb re-called the multiplex PCR reads with MiXCR. The sample lists 310,000 or so distinct CDR3 sequences; around three fifths were seen once. Sequencing was performed on peripheral blood. Receptors were obtained from a man aged 35-49 years with primary liver carcinoma and hepatitis B virus infection.

Note on this clonotype: A read error may account for a junction end that differs from germline. In DNA form, the CDR3 reads TGTGTCAGCAGCCCCACAGGGGACGGTGCACCCCTCCACTTT. This sequence encodes CVSSPTGDGAPLHF. V usage is TRBV12-3 or TRBV12-4 and J usage is TRBJ1-6, with 7 bases identical to TRBD1. CDR3 length equals 14 residues.

With respect to this clonotype: Since a much larger clone is just one base distant, this may be a read error. The chain carries TRBV12-3 or TRBV12-4 and TRBJ1-2; D is unclear. Trimming cost V 1 base and J 2 bases, with 8 bases left between them. The CDR3 covers 14 residues. The CDR3 sequence: CASSLGRRNYGYTF. In DNA, the CDR3 is TGTGCCAGCAGTTTAGGACGGCGGAACTATGGCTACACCTTC.

This clonotype has more than one count but fewer than ten. This may arise from a read error, as a much more abundant clone is one base away. The gene calls are TRBV4-2 and TRBJ2-4; weak D call: TRBD1 (6 bases). The CDR3 runs to 16 residues. Germline loops: CDR1 LGHNA, CDR2 YNFKEQ. CDR3 coding DNA: TGTGTCAGCAGCCTTTTTCAACAGGGAGCCAAAAACATTCAGTACTTC. This encodes CVSSLFQQGAKNIQYF.

The table lists this clonotype with many counts. V and J are TRBV10-3 and TRBJ2-1; 12 bases are a match to TRBD2. Germline-derived CDR1 and CDR2 are ENHRY and SYGVKD. CDR3 length: 16 amino acids. The J segment lost 4 bases and the V segment lost 6 bases, leaving 7 bases of the junction unmatched. The CDR3 here is CAISNPGTSGYNEQFF. Here the CDR3 DNA reads TGTGCCATCAGCAACCCCGGGACTAGCGGGTACAATGAGCAGTTCTTC.

This clonotype occurred once. One end of the junction varies from germline; a read error may be responsible. This chain connects TRBV11-2 to TRBJ2-5, with D uncertain. The CDR3 is 16 residues long. From germline, CDR1 is SGHAT and CDR2 FQNNGV. CDR3 nucleotide sequence: TGTGCCAGCAGCCAAACTCCTGGCGTGAGGAAAGAGACCCAATACTTC. Translated, it gives CASSQTPGVRKETQYF. The whole variable domain, remainder taken from reference TRBV11-2 and TRBJ2-5, is EAGVAQSPRYKIIEKRQSVAFWCNPISGHATLYWYQQILGQGPKLLIQFQNNGVVDDSQLPKDRFSAERLKGVDSTLKIQPAKLEDSAVYLCASSQTPGVRKETQYFGPGTRLLVL.

About this clonotype itself: A much bigger clone sits one base away, suggesting this may be a read error. This chain uses TRBV12-3 or TRBV12-4 with TRBJ1-5; D is possibly TRBD1 (5 bases). With 7 bases removed from V and 4 bases from J, the gap between germline ends came to 14 bases. CDR3 length: 14 residues. CDR3 nucleotides: TGTGCCAGCAACTCCGGGACCGCGAATCAGCCCCAGCATTTT. Residues: CASNSGTANQPQHF.

As regards this clonotype: Sequence at one end of the junction differs from germline and may be a read error. The genes are TRBV11-2 and TRBJ1-1; D is undetermined. This CDR3 has 11 residues. The germline CDR1 and CDR2 sequences are SGHAT and FQNNGV. CDR3 nucleotides: TGTACCAGCAGCTCAGCAACTGAAGCTTTCTTT. This translates into CTSSSATEAFF.

A word on this clonotype: This may stem from a read error, because a much larger clone lies one nucleotide away. The chain recombines TRBV6-2 or TRBV6-3 with TRBJ1-1, with 9 bases matching TRBD1. The CDR3 loop spans 14 amino acids. The germline CDR1 and CDR2 sequences are MNHEY and SVGEGT. Trimming cost V 2 bases and J 11 bases; bases outside gene matches: 9. CDR3 in DNA: TGTGCCAGCAGTTACCAAGGACAGGGGAATTGGGCTTTCTTT. Residues: CASSYQGQGNWAFF.

This clonotype was counted at least ten times. The gene calls are TRBV5-5 and TRBJ1-4; 11 bases line up with TRBD1. There are 14 residues in the CDR3. The trim removed 2 bases at V and 8 bases at J, leaving 2 bases unmatched. The germline V gene has CDR1 SGHKS and CDR2 YYEKEE (reference sequence). DNA of the CDR3: TGTGCCAGCAGCTTTGGGACAGGGGGAGAAAAACTGTTTTTT. Translating gives CASSFGTGGEKLFF.

As concerns this clonotype: An end of the junction does not agree with germline; a read error may underlie this. The V and J genes are TRBV11-2 and TRBJ1-2, with 7 bases aligning to TRBD1. Germline CDR1 and CDR2: SGHAT and FQNNGV. This CDR3 is 14 amino acids long. CDR3 in DNA: TGTACCAGCAGCTTACCGGGACAGAACGATGGATACACCTTC. Its protein product is CTSSLPGQNDGYTF.

Comments on this clonotype: Compared with germline, one end of the junction differs, possibly owing to a read error. The chain carries TRBV11-2 and TRBJ2-3; no firm D call. The CDR3 covers 15 residues. Germline V gene lookup returns CDR1 SGHAT and CDR2 FQNNGV. CDR3 nucleotides: TGTGCCAGCAGCTCGGACCGGCGGTTTTGGTACGAGCAGCACTTT. It yields the protein CASSSDRRFWYEQHF.

As to this clonotype: This clone may be a read error of a much larger clone one base away. The chain couples TRBV12-3 or TRBV12-4 to TRBJ2-7; maybe TRBD1 (5 bases). Trimming took 7 bases from V and 5 from J, leaving 9 bases between them. The CDR3 loop spans 11 amino acids. CDR3 region: CASIREDEQYF. DNA for the CDR3: TGTGCCAGCATCAGGGAAGACGAGCAGTACTTC.

This clonotype was counted many times. The rearrangement links TRBV6-5 to TRBJ1-1; D uncertain. Germline V CDR1 and CDR2: MNHEY, SVGAGI. The V end lost 6 bases, the J end lost 0 bases, and 2 bases lay between the germline ends. The CDR3 extends over 11 amino acids. For the CDR3, the DNA is TGTGCCAGCAGCATGAACACTGAAGCTTTCTTT. Protein sequence: CASSMNTEAFF.